A selection of T cell receptor beta chains follows, all from one sample in a study of vaccination and CD4 T cells after COVID-19. No antigen has been identified for these receptors. TCRdb ran MiXCR on the PCR reads and lists one entry per CDR3 protein. This sample has 7,100 or so distinct CDR3 sequences; around 60% occur once, and the top ten carry over 25%. Sequenced: CD4+ T cells from blood, cultured in vitro. These receptors were obtained from a human donor who had recovered from COVID-19. CDR3s include the opening cysteine and the closing phenylalanine or tryptophan. The D gene is left open where the match is weak. Expanded clones get a size class; other rows say once, few or many, or leave the size out.

CDR3 length: 14
clone size: once
J gene: TRBJ1-6
D gene: TRBD1
V gene: TRBV7-9
CDR3 DNA: TGTGCCAGCGGACAGGGAGTCTATAATTCACCCCTCCACTTT
CDR3 protein: CASGQGVYNSPLHF

CDR3 length: 14
clone size: few
J gene: TRBJ1-6
D gene: -
V gene: TRBV7-2
CDR3 DNA: TGTGCCAGCAGCTTAGCGGGGAACAATTCACCCCTCCACTTT
CDR3 protein: CASSLAGNNSPLHF

CDR3 length: 12
clone size: -
J gene: TRBJ2-7
D gene: -
V gene: TRBV24-1
CDR3 DNA: -
CDR3 protein: CATSDFRGREYF

CDR3 length: 16
clone size: -
J gene: TRBJ2-2
D gene: TRBD1
V gene: TRBV10-3
CDR3 DNA: TGTGCCATCAGTGATAGGACAGGGTGGAGCACCGGGGAGCTGTTTTTT
CDR3 protein: CAISDRTGWSTGELFF

CDR3 length: 18
clone size: -
J gene: TRBJ1-6
D gene: -
V gene: TRBV24-1
CDR3 DNA: TGTGCCACCAGTGATTTCTTCTCGGTACTGACTTTAAGTTCACCCCTCCACTTT
CDR3 protein: CATSDFFSVLTLSSPLHF

CDR3 length: 12
clone size: -
J gene: TRBJ2-2
D gene: -
V gene: TRBV20-1
CDR3 DNA: TGCAGTGCTCGAAGTCAGGCCGGGGAGCTGTTTTTT
CDR3 protein: CSARSQAGELFF

CDR3 length: 15
clone size: -
J gene: TRBJ2-1
D gene: -
V gene: TRBV7-3
CDR3 DNA: TGTGCCAGCAGCCCGACATTAGCGGTCCTCAATGAGCAGTTCTTC
CDR3 protein: CASSPTLAVLNEQFF

CDR3 length: 12
clone size: -
J gene: TRBJ2-3
D gene: -
V gene: TRBV24-1
CDR3 DNA: TGTGCCACCAGTCGGGGTACAGATACGCAGTATTTT
CDR3 protein: CATSRGTDTQYF

CDR3 length: 12
clone size: -
J gene: TRBJ1-2
D gene: -
V gene: TRBV6-2/TRBV6-3
CDR3 DNA: TGTGCCAGCAGTTACGTAAACTATGGCTACACCTTC
CDR3 protein: CASSYVNYGYTF

CDR3 length: 12
clone size: few
J gene: TRBJ1-5
D gene: -
V gene: TRBV24-1
CDR3 DNA: TGTGCCACCAGTGATGTGGGGAAGCCCCAGCATTTT
CDR3 protein: CATSDVGKPQHF

CDR3 length: 15
clone size: once
J gene: TRBJ2-7
D gene: TRBD2
V gene: TRBV7-9
CDR3 DNA: TGTGCCAGCAGCTTTGGGCTAGCGGGAGATGGCGAGCAGTACTTC
CDR3 protein: CASSFGLAGDGEQYF

CDR3 length: 17
clone size: -
J gene: TRBJ1-5
D gene: -
V gene: TRBV12-3/TRBV12-4
CDR3 DNA: TGTGCCAGCACCCACTGGGGGGGGGACTCTAGCAATCAGCCCCAGCATTTT
CDR3 protein: CASTHWGGDSSNQPQHF